Listed here are 26 T cell receptor beta chains from one sample, sequenced in a study of STAT5B mutations in CD4+ large granular lymphocyte leukemia. The data were produced by immunoSEQ multiplex PCR, yet TCRdb's version contains in-frame clones alone and is incomplete. The sample records around 47,000 clones, around 81% being singletons. Input material: CD4+ T cells from blood buffy coats. Receptor source: a human donor in good health.

CDR3: CASSKRGGSSYNEQFF. CDR3 in DNA: TGTGCCAGTAGTAAGAGGGGCGGGAGCTCCTACAATGAGCAGTTCTTC. The V and J genes are TRBV19 and TRBJ2-1; 7 nucleotides agree with TRBD2. Germline V gives CDR1 LNHDA, CDR2 SQIVND (reference sequence). Unmatched junction bases numbered 6, after V lost 4 bases and J lost 0 bases. The CDR3 covers 16 residues.

The rearrangement uses TRBV14 and TRBJ2-1, with D tentatively TRBD2 (6 bases). The CDR3 consists of 14 residues. V was cut by 0 bases and J by 9 bases, with 12 bases left in between. From germline, CDR1 is SGHDN and CDR2 FVKESK. The CDR3 nucleotides read TGTGCCAGCAGCCAAGAAGGGAGGCGAGGTGAGCAGTTCTTC. Protein product: CASSQEGRRGEQFF.

V and J are TRBV4-1 and TRBJ2-2; 9 nucleotides agree with TRBD2. CDR3 length: 17 amino acids. With V trimmed by 0 bases and J by 4 bases, 6 bases remained unmatched. Germline V gene data show CDR1 as MGHRA and CDR2 as YSYEKL. This CDR3 is CASSQDRAGGITGELFF. DNA for the CDR3: TGCGCCAGCAGCCAAGATAGAGCGGGGGGCATCACCGGGGAGCTGTTTTTT.

CDR3 sequence (DNA): TGTGCCAGCAGCTTACAACTCAACGGTGAGCAGTTCTTC. It specifies CASSLQLNGEQFF. The chain couples TRBV7-3 to TRBJ2-1; no clear D gene. Trimming left V 2 bases short and J 9 bases short, with 11 bases between. This CDR3 spans 13 amino acids. Germline values: CDR1 SGHTA, CDR2 FQGTGA.

The rearrangement uses TRBV11-2 and TRBJ2-1, with 13 bases aligning to TRBD2. This CDR3 region has 15 residues. J lost 8 bases, V lost 2 bases, and 3 bases had no gene match. Germline CDR1 is SGHAT and CDR2 is FQNNGV. The CDR3 DNA follows: TGTGCCAGCAGCTTAAGACTAGCGGGGGGACATGAGCAGTTCTTC. This codes for CASSLRLAGGHEQFF.

This clone was counted only a few times. V is TRBV13 and J is TRBJ2-7; D gene unclear. This CDR3 contains 14 residues. The V gene's germline CDR1 is PRHDT and CDR2 FYEKMQ (reference sequence). V gave up 5 bases and J gave up 3 bases, with 14 bases separating them. CDR3 DNA: TGTGCCAGCAGCCCCGTCGGTCCGCTCTACGAGCAGTACTTC. It specifies CASSPVGPLYEQYF.

This sequence joins TRBV25-1 and TRBJ1-1; the D gene is possibly TRBD1 (5 bases). V lost 2 bases, J lost 10 bases, and 14 bases lay in between. The V gene's germline CDR1 is MGHDK and CDR2 SYGVNS. This CDR3 has 13 amino acids. DNA of the CDR3: TGTGCCAGCAGTGAAACGCGACAGATAGCAGCTTTCTTT. Translating gives CASSETRQIAAFF.

The V call is TRBV9, the J call TRBJ2-3; either TRBD1 or TRBD2 may supply D (5 bases each). The length of the CDR3 is 15 residues. Germline V CDR1 and CDR2: SGDLS, YYNGEE. V lost 2 bases, J lost 4 bases, and 14 bases lay in between. The CDR3 bases are TGTGCCAGCAGCGTGAGCGGTTGGGGCTCAGATACGCAGTATTTT. Protein: CASSVSGWGSDTQYF.

The chain couples TRBV27 to TRBJ2-7; D gene unclear. Trimming pared 5 bases from V and 4 bases from J, leaving 18 bases between. This CDR3 has 15 residues. Germline V lookup: CDR1 MNHEY, CDR2 SMNVEV (reference sequence). CDR3 nucleotide sequence: TGTGCCAGCAGTCCTAATATGGTGGCGCGGTACGAGCAGTACTTC. Residues: CASSPNMVARYEQYF.

The V and J genes are TRBV9 and TRBJ2-2, with 9 nucleotides matching TRBD1. The V gene end was trimmed by 0 bases and the J gene end by 4 bases; junction bases not matched to a gene: 4. Germline CDR1 SGDLS, CDR2 YYNGEE. The CDR3 runs 16 residues. The DNA of the CDR3 is TGTGCCAGCAGCGTAGTGGGACAGGGTATCACCGGGGAGCTGTTTTTT. Amino acid sequence: CASSVVGQGITGELFF.

The chain combines TRBV5-1 with TRBJ1-1, with 7 bases fitting TRBD1. With 5 bases clipped from V and 1 base from J, the junction kept 8 bases outside the gene matches. The CDR3 covers 15 residues. Per germline, CDR1 SGHRS and CDR2 YFSETQ. CDR3 DNA: TGCGCCAGCAGTATACAGGGGCAGAAGAACACTGAAGCTTTCTTT. It yields the protein CASSIQGQKNTEAFF. Using reference TRBV5-1 and TRBJ1-1 for the parts outside the CDR3, the full variable domain is KAGVTQTPRYLIKTRGQQVTLSCSPISGHRSVSWYQQTPGQGLQFLFEYFSETQRNKGNFPGRFSGRQFSNSRSEMNVSTLELGDSALYLCASSIQGQKNTEAFFGQGTRLTVV.

The chain has TRBV15 and TRBJ1-2; tentative D call: TRBD1 (5 bases). Trimming cost V 0 bases and J 6 bases, with 8 bases left between them. Germline V gene lookup returns CDR1 LNHNV and CDR2 YYDKDF (reference sequence). CDR3 size: 13 residues. CDR3 region: CATSRDRADGYTF. DNA for the CDR3: TGTGCCACCAGCAGAGACAGGGCTGATGGCTACACCTTC.

The V and J genes are TRBV5-1 and TRBJ2-1; 9 nucleotides align to TRBD1. The CDR3 extends over 14 amino acids. J gave up 5 bases and V 4 bases, and 4 bases lay outside the gene matches. Germline loops: CDR1 SGHRS, CDR2 YFSETQ. This CDR3 is CASSPGQGNNEQFF. The CDR3 DNA is TGCGCCAGCAGCCCGGGACAGGGCAACAATGAGCAGTTCTTC.

This clone was recorded once. The chain carries TRBV7-7 and TRBJ2-3; TRBD2 matches 14 bases. The CDR3 contains 15 residues. Germline lookup yields CDR1 SSHAT and CDR2 FNYEAQ (reference sequence). J gave up 4 bases and V 3 bases, and 0 bases lay outside the gene matches. The DNA of the CDR3 is TGTGCCAGCAGCTTGACTAGCGGGAGGGCAGATACGCAGTATTTT. Translated: CASSLTSGRADTQYF.

The J gene is TRBJ2-5, the V gene TRBV19; possibly TRBD1 or TRBD2 for D (5 bases each). The CDR3 covers 16 residues. V lost 2 bases, J lost 5 bases, and 18 bases lay in between. Germline V gene lookup returns CDR1 LNHDA and CDR2 SQIVND (reference sequence). The CDR3 loop is CASSILRDRNSETQYF. CDR3 nucleotide sequence: TGTGCCAGTAGTATACTCAGGGACCGGAACTCGGAGACCCAGTACTTC.

This chain connects TRBV18 to TRBJ2-1, with 7 bases lining up with TRBD1. V lost 6 bases, J lost 0 bases, and 8 bases stayed unmatched. This CDR3 has 16 amino acids. Per germline, CDR1 KGHSH and CDR2 LQKENI. The CDR3 DNA follows: TGTGCCAGCTCCCGACAGGGATTGAGCTCCTACAATGAGCAGTTCTTC. It translates to CASSRQGLSSYNEQFF.

The chain couples TRBV6-1 to TRBJ2-1, with 9 bases aligning to TRBD1. Looked up from germline, CDR1 is MNHNS and CDR2 is SASEGT. Unmatched junction bases numbered 10, after V lost 7 bases and J lost 6 bases. The CDR3 has 15 residues. CDR3 protein: CASTRTGTGFNEQFF. The DNA for the CDR3 is TGTGCCAGCACCCGAACCGGGACAGGGTTCAATGAGCAGTTCTTC.

V gene TRBV4-1 combines with J gene TRBJ1-5; possible D gene TRBD1, 6 bases. This CDR3 contains 15 residues. Trimming stripped 3 bases from V and 3 bases from J, with 12 bases between. CDR1 is MGHRA, CDR2 YSYEKL, per germline. This CDR3 is CASSQQTGINQPQHF. The CDR3 nucleotides read TGCGCCAGCAGCCAGCAAACAGGGATCAATCAGCCCCAGCATTTT.

The chain carries TRBV7-3 and TRBJ2-3; a weak D match, TRBD2 (7 bases). V was pared by 5 bases and J by 5 bases, with 14 bases between. The CDR3 length is 14 residues. The germline V gene has CDR1 SGHTA and CDR2 FQGTGA. CDR3 in DNA: TGTGCCAGCAGCCTGGGGGGGGCCCAAGATACGCAGTATTTT. Protein sequence: CASSLGGAQDTQYF. The full variable domain, in which reference TRBV7-3 and TRBJ2-3 provide the parts outside the CDR3, is GAGVSQTPSNKVTEKGKYVELRCDPISGHTALYWYRQSLGQGPEFLIYFQGTGAADDSGLPNDRFFAVRPEGSVSTLKIQRTERGDSAVYLCASSLGGAQDTQYFGPGTRLTVL.

This rearrangement joins TRBV27 to TRBJ1-5; TRBD1 matches 8 bases. Trimming cost V 0 bases and J 7 bases; bases outside gene matches: 5. The germline V gene encodes CDR1 MNHEY and CDR2 SMNVEV (reference sequence). This CDR3 has 15 amino acids. CDR3 sequence: CASSLSKTGEQPQHF. The DNA for the CDR3 is TGTGCCAGCAGTTTATCGAAGACAGGGGAACAGCCCCAGCATTTT.

The chain combines TRBV5-4 with TRBJ1-1, with a weak D call TRBD1 (5 bases). Germline CDR1 and CDR2: SGHNT and YYREEE (reference sequence). The CDR3 contains 14 residues. V gave up 5 bases and J gave up 5 bases, with 16 bases separating them. CDR3 DNA sequence: TGTGCCAGCAGTTCGGGGGGGGGAGGTACTGAAGCTTTCTTT. Translation: CASSSGGGGTEAFF.

This chain links TRBV6-1 with TRBJ2-1; D is unclear. V was cut by 6 bases and J by 8 bases, with 17 bases left in between. CDR1 and CDR2 (germline): MNHNS, SASEGT. The CDR3 runs to 14 residues. The CDR3 spells CASSRPPVGDEQFF. Here the CDR3 DNA reads TGTGCCAGCAGCCGGCCCCCGGTTGGGGATGAGCAGTTCTTC.

This chain links TRBV25-1 with TRBJ2-7; D not certain. The V gene's germline CDR1 is MGHDK and CDR2 SYGVNS. CDR3 length: 11 residues. Trimming cost V 4 bases and J 3 bases, with 4 bases left between them. CDR3 nucleotides: TGTGCCAGCAGTGTGAGCTACGAGCAGTACTTC. Amino acid sequence: CASSVSYEQYF.

The J gene is TRBJ2-5, the V gene TRBV6-4, with TRBD1 identical over 7 bases. Unmatched junction bases numbered 7, after V lost 6 bases and J lost 3 bases. CDR1 and CDR2 from the germline V gene are MRHNA and SNTAGT. CDR3 length: 14 amino acids. The CDR3 DNA follows: TGTGCCAGCAGCCCGGGGACAGTCAAAGAGACCCAGTACTTC. This sequence encodes CASSPGTVKETQYF.

The chain links TRBV10-1 to TRBJ2-7; the D gene could be TRBD1 or TRBD2 (6 bases each). Germline CDR1 and CDR2: WNHNN and SYGVQD (reference sequence). V was pared by 2 bases and J by 6 bases, with 17 bases between. The CDR3 sequence is 15 residues long. In DNA form, the CDR3 reads TGCGCCAGCAGTGAGGAAAGCACAGGGAGGACCGAGCAGTACTTC. It codes for CASSEESTGRTEQYF.

V usage is TRBV6-1 and J usage is TRBJ1-4, with unresolved D. This CDR3 contains 15 residues. Deletions cut 6 bases from V and 0 bases from J, with 11 bases between. Germline-derived CDR1 and CDR2 are MNHNS and SASEGT. CDR3 in amino acids: CASRLIGPTNEKLFF. The CDR3 region has the DNA TGTGCCAGCAGATTAATTGGGCCAACTAATGAAAAACTGTTTTTT.